This TCR beta chain was identified during a study of blood T cells in healthy people across ages. Across the whole study: With template switching, about one barcoded beta molecule was captured per two T cells. Study-wide points: Naive T cell percentage and TCR beta diversity correlated strongly. Long-lived and aged donors differed, with more naive CD4+ cells and higher diversity in the long-lived.

CDR3 length: 13 amino acids. Between the trimmed V and J ends, which lost 2 bases and 2 bases, there was a span of 4 bases. PCR was performed a second time for roughly 7 to 11 cycles using a sample-barcoded 5' primer and a J-beta primer mix. TCRdb fed the 5' RACE reads into MiXCR, producing one record per CDR3 protein. The sample lists about 930,000 distinct CDR3 sequences, 25% to 30% seen once, with roughly 10% in the top ten. This clonotype was recorded at least ten times. The target antigen is unknown. Peripheral blood, around 9.4 milliliters per donor, was collected. The data also belong to a second study, concerning T cells of mothers and their children.

The sample was blood. The origin of this receptor is a woman in her forties in good health. J is TRBJ2-1 and V is TRBV12-3 or TRBV12-4; D is ambiguous. The CDR3 nucleotides read TGTGCCAGCAGTTTACAGGCCTACAATGAGCAGTTCTTC. Translation gives CASSLQAYNEQFF.